The 12 T cell receptor beta chains given below trace back to one sample, sequenced in a study of identical twins. TCRdb re-called the 5' RACE reads with MiXCR, one entry per CDR3 protein. The sample holds about 520,000 distinct CDR3 sequences; 22% are singletons and the top ten take 0.91%. The data were also submitted as part of a second study, on T cells expressing NK-cell markers.

Sample: CD4+ T cells sorted from blood. Receptor source: a woman younger than 30 in good health.

V is TRBV5-5 and J is TRBJ2-2; 8 nucleotides line up with TRBD2. CDR1 is SGHKS and CDR2 is YYEKEE in the germline V gene (reference sequence). This CDR3 spans 15 amino acids. Losses at the gene ends were 6 bases for V and 3 bases for J; bases not matched to a gene: 7. The CDR3 DNA follows: TGTGCCAGCACCAAACGGGGGGGGGACACCGGGGAGCTGTTTTTT. Translation gives CASTKRGGDTGELFF.

This clonotype was seen repeatedly, ten times or more. The chain is built from TRBV12-3 or TRBV12-4 and TRBJ1-2; no firm D call. V was pared by 7 bases and J by 6 bases, with 12 bases between. The CDR3 covers 12 residues. CDR3 nucleotides: TGTGCCAGCACCCTCCACCGGGATGGCTACACCTTC. It yields the protein CASTLHRDGYTF.

The chain combines TRBV18 with TRBJ2-7; D unclear. Germline V CDR1 and CDR2: KGHSH, LQKENI. V was clipped by 0 bases and J by 2 bases, with 5 bases between them. This CDR3 contains 13 residues. CDR3 in DNA: TGTGCCAGCTCACCACCGTCAACCTACGAGCAGTACTTC. Translation gives CASSPPSTYEQYF.

This clonotype was detected only a few times. The chain is built from TRBV6-1 and TRBJ2-1; D remains unclear. The V gene's germline CDR1 is MNHNS and CDR2 SASEGT. This CDR3 has 14 residues. V gave up 7 bases and J gave up 2 bases, with 12 bases separating them. The CDR3 nucleotides are TGTGCCAGCACGGAGCGAACCCCCTACAATGAGCAGTTCTTC. Encoded protein: CASTERTPYNEQFF.

This clonotype has only a few counts. The chain's CDR3 is CSARPGLAGLTGELFF. The CDR3 coding sequence is TGCAGTGCTAGACCGGGACTAGCGGGGCTTACCGGGGAGCTGTTTTTT. The V gene is TRBV20-1, the J gene TRBJ2-2; 13 positions agree with TRBD2. The CDR3 is 16 amino acids. Germline CDR1 and CDR2: DFQATT and SNEGSKA (reference sequence). V trimming: 2 bases; J trimming: 5 bases; junction bases outside the gene matches: 5.

This clonotype showed up just a few times. J is TRBJ2-7 and V is TRBV6-2 or TRBV6-3; TRBD2 is a possible D gene (5 bases). The length of the CDR3 is 13 residues. Germline V gene lookup returns CDR1 MNHEY and CDR2 SVGEGT. V was cut by 7 bases and J by 5 bases, with 15 bases left in between. The CDR3 coding sequence is TGTGCCAGCACCCCGGAGGCGTGGAACGAGCAGTACTTC. It translates to CASTPEAWNEQYF.

Only a few counts were recorded for this clonotype. The rearrangement uses TRBV6-5 and TRBJ1-1; 7 bases agree with TRBD1. The J segment lost 11 bases and the V segment lost 7 bases, leaving 7 bases of the junction unmatched. CDR1 MNHEY and CDR2 SVGAGI come from the germline V gene. This CDR3 contains 11 residues. CDR3 coding DNA: TGTGCCAGCACTTCACAGGGGCGGGCTTTCTTT. It specifies CASTSQGRAFF.

This clonotype has only a few counts. The V and J genes are TRBV6-5 and TRBJ2-1, with D uncertain. V lost 2 bases, J lost 7 bases, and 12 bases lay in between. Per the germline V gene, CDR1 is MNHEY and CDR2 is SVGAGI. The CDR3 is 14 amino acids. CDR3 nucleotide sequence: TGTGCCAGCAGTTACGGCCTGGGTGTGAATGAGCAGTTCTTC. The encoded protein is CASSYGLGVNEQFF.

This rearrangement joins TRBV20-1 to TRBJ2-3; the D gene could be TRBD1 or TRBD2 (6 bases each). This CDR3 has 14 amino acids. V was trimmed by 5 bases and J by 5 bases, leaving 17 bases between them. CDR1 and CDR2 (germline): DFQATT, SNEGSKA (reference sequence). The CDR3 protein is CSAHLPGGQDTQYF. CDR3 nucleotides: TGCAGTGCTCACCTCCCCGGGGGCCAAGATACGCAGTATTTT.

This clonotype turned up a few times. The gene calls are TRBV12-3 or TRBV12-4 and TRBJ2-5, with TRBD2 as a possible D gene (6 bases). The CDR3 is made up of 12 amino acids. Trimming pared 9 bases from V and 9 bases from J, leaving 17 bases between. CDR3 residues: CASSIRGGSQYF. The DNA for the CDR3 is TGTGCCAGTTCAATACGTGGGGGGTCCCAGTACTTC.

The gene calls are TRBV7-9 and TRBJ1-4; TRBD1 aligns across 10 bases. In germline, CDR1 is SEHNR, CDR2 FQNEAQ (reference sequence). The CDR3 covers 16 residues. Trimming at V came to 3 bases and at J to 8 bases, leaving 9 bases not matched to a gene. CDR3 region: CASSFQTGTGVEKLFF. The CDR3 region has the DNA TGTGCCAGCAGCTTTCAGACCGGGACAGGGGTCGAAAAACTGTTTTTT. Full variable domain (remainder filled in from reference TRBV7-9 and TRBJ1-4): DTGVSQNPRHKITKRGQNVTFRCDPISEHNRLYWYRQTLGQGPEFLTYFQNEAQLEKSRLLSDRFSAERPKGSFSTLEIQRTEQGDSAMYLCASSFQTGTGVEKLFFGSGTQLSVL.

This clonotype came up many times. The chain joins TRBV20-1 to TRBJ1-1; D is unresolved. Trimming removed 0 bases at V and 0 bases at J, with 8 bases between. The CDR3 spans 14 residues. Germline V gene lookup returns CDR1 DFQATT and CDR2 SNEGSKA (reference sequence). The CDR3 DNA reads TGCAGTGCTAGAGATCTCCGCATGAACACTGAAGCTTTCTTT. It specifies CSARDLRMNTEAFF.